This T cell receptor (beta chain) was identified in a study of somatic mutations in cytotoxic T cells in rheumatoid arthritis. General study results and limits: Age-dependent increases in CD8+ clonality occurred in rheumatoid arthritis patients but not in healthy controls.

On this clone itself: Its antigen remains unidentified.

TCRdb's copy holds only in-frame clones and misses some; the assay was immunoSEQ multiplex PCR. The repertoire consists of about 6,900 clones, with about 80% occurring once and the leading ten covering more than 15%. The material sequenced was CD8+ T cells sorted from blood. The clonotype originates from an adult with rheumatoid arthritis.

In DNA form, the CDR3 reads TGTGCCAGCAAAGGGGGGACAGTGCCTTTCTACGAGCAGTACTTC. This codes for CASKGGTVPFYEQYF. The chain is built from TRBV27 and TRBJ2-7; tentatively, D is TRBD1 (7 bases). Trimming stripped 7 bases from V and 3 bases from J, with 19 bases between. The germline V gene encodes CDR1 MNHEY and CDR2 SMNVEV (reference sequence). The CDR3 is made up of 15 amino acids.